The 32 T cell receptor beta chains in this list originate from one sample, sequenced in a study of cytomegalovirus exposure and HLA in healthy donors. The PCR employed 60 Vbeta primers together with 13 Jbeta primers. Assay: immunoSEQ multiplex PCR; the TCRdb copy retains only in-frame clones and omits some. The table includes 100,000 to 150,000 clones, roughly 79% detected once. The specimen sequenced was PBMCs. Source of these receptors: a male donor in good health and CMV-seronegative.

This chain connects TRBV6-1 to TRBJ1-1; 10 nucleotides agree with TRBD1. With V trimmed by 3 bases and J by 1 base, 8 bases remained unmatched. Germline CDR1 is MNHNS and CDR2 is SASEGT. The CDR3 is 17 residues long. The CDR3 loop reads CASSDGTGAFWNTEAFF. The CDR3 bases are TGTGCCAGCAGTGATGGGACAGGGGCCTTTTGGAACACTGAAGCTTTCTTT.

J is TRBJ1-4 and V is TRBV2, with 8 positions matching TRBD1. Germline V CDR1 and CDR2: SNHLY, FYNNEI. This CDR3 comprises 15 residues. The junction had 7 bases not matched to a gene; V was cut back by 5 bases and J by 5 bases. The CDR3 DNA is TGTGCCAGCAGTCCTCAGGGACAGGAGAATGAAAAACTGTTTTTT. Its translation: CASSPQGQENEKLFF.

The table lists this clone with a few counts. This chain connects TRBV19 to TRBJ1-1, with D perhaps TRBD1 (6 bases). CDR1 and CDR2 from the germline V gene are LNHDA and SQIVND (reference sequence). Trimming took 4 bases from V and 0 from J, leaving 15 bases between them. The CDR3 contains 16 residues. The chain's CDR3 is CASSTIPGQMNTEAFF. CDR3 bases: TGTGCCAGTAGTACAATCCCGGGACAAATGAACACTGAAGCTTTCTTT.

V usage is TRBV7-8 and J usage is TRBJ2-7, with D hard to call. The germline CDR1 and CDR2 sequences are SGHVS and FQNEAQ. The CDR3 covers 12 residues. V gave up 6 bases and J gave up 5 bases, with 11 bases separating them. CDR3 DNA: TGTGCCAGCAGAAATTTCGGAGACGAGCAGTACTTC. It is translated as CASRNFGDEQYF.

The chain joins TRBV10-1 to TRBJ2-7; 9 bases fit TRBD1. The CDR3 is made up of 15 amino acids. Germline CDR1 WNHNN, CDR2 SYGVQD (reference sequence). J gave up 5 bases and V 6 bases, and 11 bases lay outside the gene matches. The CDR3 here is CASSEPGTGSHEQYF. CDR3 sequence (DNA): TGCGCCAGCAGCGAGCCCGGGACAGGGTCTCACGAGCAGTACTTC.

The CDR3 reads CASRPAGETQYF. CDR3 nucleotides: TGTGCCAGCAGACCGGCGGGGGAGACCCAGTACTTC. The gene calls are TRBV6-6 and TRBJ2-5; D might be TRBD2 (6 bases). CDR3 size: 12 residues. Germline V gene sequence: CDR1 MNHNY, CDR2 SVGAGI (reference sequence). The V end lost 6 bases, the J end lost 5 bases, and 10 bases lay between the germline ends.

This clone has just a few counts. The gene calls are TRBV7-9 and TRBJ2-7, with a tentative D call TRBD2 (6 bases). The CDR3 is made up of 13 amino acids. Trimming took 4 bases from V and 10 from J, leaving 17 bases between them. In germline, CDR1 is SEHNR, CDR2 FQNEAQ (reference sequence). The CDR3 here is CASSYAGNSDQYF. CDR3 nucleotides: TGTGCCAGCAGCTATGCGGGGAACAGCGACCAGTACTTC.

The CDR3 loop reads CAWFGQGGDTQYF. For the CDR3, the DNA is TGTGCCTGGTTCGGACAGGGGGGGGATACGCAGTATTTT. The chain couples TRBV30 to TRBJ2-3; 10 nucleotides agree with TRBD1. With V trimmed by 5 bases and J by 6 bases, 5 bases remained unmatched. Germline V gene sequence: CDR1 GTSNPN, CDR2 SVGIG (reference sequence). This CDR3 contains 13 residues.

This clone was counted a single time. J is TRBJ2-5 and V is TRBV7-2, with 7 positions matching TRBD1. The better agreement between TRBJ2-7 and the DNA end casts doubt on the J call. Germline assignment: CDR1 SGHTA and CDR2 FQGNSA. This CDR3 contains 15 residues. This CDR3 reads CASSFTGASSYEQYF. CDR3 nucleotides: TGTGCCAGCAGCTTTACAGGGGCATCCTCCTACGAGCAGTACTTC.

The chain carries TRBV5-5 and TRBJ2-5, with 7 bases lining up with TRBD2. The junction had 5 bases not matched to a gene; V was cut back by 0 bases and J by 3 bases. CDR1 and CDR2 from the germline V gene are SGHKS and YYEKEE (reference sequence). There are 15 residues in the CDR3. The CDR3 loop is CASSLDLGGEETQYF. In nucleotides, the CDR3 is TGTGCCAGCAGCTTGGATCTGGGGGGGGAAGAGACCCAGTACTTC.

The genes are TRBV5-1 and TRBJ1-1, with a tentative D call TRBD1 (5 bases). The CDR3 contains 15 residues. Deletions cut 1 base from V and 0 bases from J, with 10 bases between. Germline V CDR1 and CDR2: SGHRS, YFSETQ. CDR3 in amino acids: CASSLPAGLNTEAFF. CDR3 bases: TGCGCCAGCAGCTTGCCCGCAGGGCTGAACACTGAAGCTTTCTTT. The whole variable domain, remainder taken from reference TRBV5-1 and TRBJ1-1, is KAGVTQTPRYLIKTRGQQVTLSCSPISGHRSVSWYQQTPGQGLQFLFEYFSETQRNKGNFPGRFSGRQFSNSRSEMNVSTLELGDSALYLCASSLPAGLNTEAFFGQGTRLTVV.

The chain uses TRBV7-2 and TRBJ2-1; D is perhaps TRBD1 (5 bases). The germline gives CDR1 SGHTA, CDR2 FQGNSA. The V end lost 7 bases, the J end lost 4 bases, and 14 bases lay between the germline ends. The CDR3 sequence is 14 residues long. CDR3 protein: CASKGAGLYNEQFF. The DNA of the CDR3 is TGTGCCAGCAAGGGTGCAGGGCTTTACAATGAGCAGTTCTTC. Complete variable domain (other parts from reference TRBV7-2 and TRBJ2-1): GAGVSQSPSNKVTEKGKDVELRCDPISGHTALYWYRQSLGQGLEFLIYFQGNSAPDKSGLPSDRFSAERTGGSVSTLTIQRTQQEDSAVYLCASKGAGLYNEQFFGPGTRLTVL.

The rearrangement links TRBV5-5 to TRBJ1-2; the D gene is possibly TRBD1 (5 bases). Trimming shortened V by 4 bases and J by 4 bases, and 23 bases separated the two germline ends. The CDR3 totals 17 residues. Germline assignment: CDR1 SGHKS and CDR2 YYEKEE (reference sequence). CDR3 in amino acids: CASSGLYGDSHSYGYTF. The CDR3 DNA sequence: TGTGCCAGCAGCGGATTGTATGGGGACTCTCACTCCTATGGCTACACCTTC.

The chain uses TRBV10-1 and TRBJ2-1; 15 bases match TRBD2. Germline V lookup: CDR1 WNHNN, CDR2 SYGVQD (reference sequence). The ends lost 2 bases at V and 6 bases at J; junction bases unmatched: 5. The CDR3 loop spans 17 amino acids. The CDR3 protein is CASSERTSGGAVNEQFF. The DNA for the CDR3 is TGCGCCAGCAGTGAGAGGACTAGCGGGGGGGCGGTCAATGAGCAGTTCTTC.

This clone has just one count. The chain couples TRBV6-4 to TRBJ2-1; 10 positions match TRBD2. Germline values: CDR1 MRHNA, CDR2 SNTAGT. J lost 2 bases, V lost 4 bases, and 2 bases had no gene match. The CDR3 is 15 amino acids. CDR3 DNA sequence: TGTGCCAGCAGTGTTACTAGCGGGGCCTACAATGAGCAGTTCTTC. This encodes CASSVTSGAYNEQFF.

The V call is TRBV6-1, the J call TRBJ2-1, with D tentatively TRBD2 (6 bases). From germline, CDR1 is MNHNS and CDR2 SASEGT. There are 14 residues in the CDR3. Trimming shortened V by 0 bases and J by 10 bases, and 13 bases separated the two germline ends. Here the CDR3 DNA reads TGTGCCAGCAGTGAAGCGGACGGGGGAACCGAGCAGTTCTTC. It encodes CASSEADGGTEQFF.

The V and J genes are TRBV12-5 and TRBJ2-3, with no clear D. The CDR3 has 13 residues. CDR1 is LGHNT, CDR2 FRNRAP, per germline. Trimming removed 7 bases from V and 7 bases from J, with 15 bases in between. The CDR3 is CASAYGPMYTQYF. For the CDR3, the DNA is TGTGCTAGTGCCTATGGGCCCATGTATACGCAGTATTTT.

This clone has just a few counts. This chain uses TRBV7-9 with TRBJ1-6; 7 bases match TRBD1. V was clipped by 6 bases and J by 7 bases; unmatched bases: 9. The V gene's germline CDR1 is SEHNR and CDR2 FQNEAQ (reference sequence). The CDR3 covers 15 residues. DNA for the CDR3: TGTGCCAGCAGGGGCGGACAGGCAGTGAATTCACCCCTCCACTTT. Its protein is CASRGGQAVNSPLHF.

The chain recombines TRBV4-2 with TRBJ1-4; unclear D gene. Trimming removed 2 bases at V and 8 bases at J, with 15 bases between. CDR1 and CDR2 from the germline V gene are LGHNA and YNFKEQ. The CDR3 loop spans 15 amino acids. The CDR3 loop is CASSQSWGGREKLFF. The CDR3 nucleotides read TGTGCCAGCAGCCAATCCTGGGGAGGGCGAGAAAAACTGTTTTTT.

The chain recombines TRBV5-6 with TRBJ1-1; D is ambiguous. Trimming stripped 4 bases from V and 4 bases from J, with 20 bases between. CDR1 SGHDT and CDR2 YYEEEE come from the germline V gene. CDR3 size: 16 residues. The CDR3 is CASSRHGREEATEAFF. Written as DNA, the CDR3 is TGTGCCAGCAGCAGGCACGGTCGGGAAGAGGCCACTGAAGCTTTCTTT.

The chain joins TRBV5-4 to TRBJ1-6; D is uncertain. Germline CDR1 and CDR2: SGHNT and YYREEE (reference sequence). The CDR3 is 14 residues long. Trimming took off 4 bases at V and 10 bases at J, with 15 bases between the two ends. In DNA form, the CDR3 reads TGTGCCAGCAGCCGGGAAAAGGGTCGATCACCCCTCCACTTT. Its translation: CASSREKGRSPLHF.

The chain links TRBV12-2 to TRBJ1-5. TRBV12-2 is a recognized pseudogene. The CDR3 covers 19 residues. The CDR3 DNA reads as TGTGCAAGTCGCGCTCTCCGAGACGGAGGTTACCTAGGTCATCAGCCCCAGCATTTT. The encoded protein is CASRALRDGGYLGHQPQHF.

This clone has only a few counts. V is TRBV4-3 and J is TRBJ2-1, with D possibly matching TRBD1 (6 bases). The V end lost 0 bases, the J end lost 2 bases, and 14 bases lay between the germline ends. Germline-derived CDR1 and CDR2 are LGHNA and YSLEER. The CDR3 covers 17 residues. CDR3: CASSQDYWTAAYNEQFF. In DNA form, the CDR3 reads TGCGCCAGCAGCCAAGATTATTGGACAGCGGCCTACAATGAGCAGTTCTTC.

In this sample, this clone turned up once. V is TRBV25-1 and J is TRBJ1-6, with a tentative D call TRBD1 (5 bases). Germline loops: CDR1 MGHDK, CDR2 SYGVNS. The CDR3 consists of 13 residues. V was pared by 1 base and J by 8 bases, with 6 bases between. For the CDR3, the DNA is TGTGCCAGCAGTGAATGGGGGGATTCACCCCTCCACTTT. Translating it yields CASSEWGDSPLHF.

This clone was found a few times. The J gene is TRBJ2-7, the V gene TRBV2, with TRBD2 identical over 11 bases. The CDR3 spans 13 residues. V trimming: 7 bases; J trimming: 3 bases; junction bases outside the gene matches: 2. Per the germline V gene, CDR1 is SNHLY and CDR2 is FYNNEI. CDR3 protein: CASKTSGDYEQYF. CDR3 nucleotide sequence: TGTGCCAGCAAGACTAGCGGGGACTACGAGCAGTACTTC. The full variable domain, completed using reference TRBV2 and TRBJ2-7, is EPEVTQTPSHQVTQMGQEVILRCVPISNHLYFYWYRQILGQKVEFLVSFYNNEISEKSEIFDDQFSVERPDGSNFTLKIRSTKLEDSAMYFCASKTSGDYEQYFGPGTRLTVT.

This sequence joins TRBV6-6 and TRBJ1-2, with 8 bases identical to TRBD1. The V segment lost 6 bases and the J segment 4 bases; nucleotides outside the gene matches: 10. Germline V gene sequence: CDR1 MNHNY, CDR2 SVGAGI (reference sequence). The CDR3 is 15 residues long. Here the CDR3 reads CASSHNPGGSYGYTF. The CDR3 nucleotides read TGTGCCAGCAGCCACAACCCAGGGGGCTCCTATGGCTACACCTTC.

The rearrangement links TRBV4-1 to TRBJ2-1, with D unresolved. Germline V gives CDR1 MGHRA, CDR2 YSYEKL. The CDR3 has 14 amino acids. Trimming shortened V by 0 bases and J by 3 bases, and 6 bases separated the two germline ends. The CDR3 DNA sequence: TGCGCCAGCAGCCAAGATGAGTTCTACAATGAGCAGTTCTTC. Its translation: CASSQDEFYNEQFF.

The V and J genes are TRBV25-1 and TRBJ2-7, with TRBD1 as a possible D gene (5 bases). Germline V gene lookup returns CDR1 MGHDK and CDR2 SYGVNS. The CDR3 extends over 13 amino acids. V was shortened by 7 bases and J by 3 bases, with 13 bases between the two germline ends. The CDR3 region is CASMNRISYEQYF. The CDR3 nucleotides are TGTGCCAGCATGAACAGGATCAGCTACGAGCAGTACTTC.

V is TRBV21-1 and J is TRBJ1-1. TRBV21-1 is marked as a pseudogene. This CDR3 spans 14 amino acids. DNA for the CDR3: TGTGCCAGCAGCTTTCGGACGGGGAGAACTGAAGCTTTCTTT. Translation: CASSFRTGRTEAFF.

This chain connects TRBV7-3 to TRBJ1-2; D unresolved. V lost 2 bases, J lost 6 bases, and 16 bases lay in between. The CDR3 is 15 residues long. Germline CDR1 is SGHTA and CDR2 is FQGTGA. The CDR3 DNA follows: TGTGCCAGCAGCTTAGGCGACGGGAGACGGGATGGCTACACCTTC. This translates into CASSLGDGRRDGYTF.

The chain recombines TRBV27 with TRBJ2-1; TRBD1 might be the D (5 bases). Trimming shortened V by 2 bases and J by 6 bases, and 11 bases separated the two germline ends. The CDR3 runs to 14 residues. Germline CDR1 MNHEY, CDR2 SMNVEV (reference sequence). The CDR3 bases are TGTGCCAGCAGTTTAGGGCAGGGTATCAATGAGCAGTTCTTC. Its protein is CASSLGQGINEQFF.

The rearrangement joins TRBV10-3 to TRBJ2-5; the match to TRBD2 covers 10 bases. Germline CDR1 and CDR2: ENHRY and SYGVKD. The CDR3 covers 13 residues. J lost 4 bases, V lost 4 bases, and 0 bases had no gene match. Here the CDR3 DNA reads TGTGCCATCAGTGGGACTAGCGGAGAGACCCAGTACTTC. The encoded protein is CAISGTSGETQYF.